A single T cell receptor beta chain is shown here with its context. The antigen is not known. The data stem from a study of memory CD4+ T cells and cytomegalovirus serostatus. The method was immunoSEQ multiplex PCR; TCRdb's version includes in-frame clones alone and lacks a portion of them. The repertoire holds some 52,000 clones, with under 80% as singletons. From germline, CDR1 is SGDLS and CDR2 YYNGEE. V was pared by 0 bases and J by 7 bases, with 6 bases of the junction left unmatched. There are 15 residues in the CDR3. Study-level findings and limits: Repertoires predicted CMV serostatus with median bootstrapped AUC of 0.95.

The sort gate was single viable CD3+CD4+CD8-CD45RO+ cells for memory CD4+ T cells. This sequence joins TRBV9 and TRBJ2-1, with 8 bases aligning to TRBD1. The clonotype was recovered from an adult in good health and CMV-seronegative. Input material: memory CD4+ T cells from blood. For the CDR3, the DNA is TGTGCCAGCAGCGTAGTTGGGACAGGTCTAAATGAGCAGTTCTTC. It yields the protein CASSVVGTGLNEQFF. The entire variable domain, with the rest obtained from reference TRBV9 and TRBJ2-1, is as follows: DSGVTQTPKHLITATGQRVTLRCSPRSGDLSVYWYQQSLDQGLQFLIQYYNGEERAKGNILERFSAQQFPDLHSELNLSSLELGDSALYFCASSVVGTGLNEQFFGPGTRLTVL.